Listed below are T cell receptor beta chains from one sample, sequenced in a study of cytomegalovirus exposure and HLA in healthy donors. Here immunoSEQ multiplex PCR was the method, and the copy in TCRdb shows in-frame clones only, minus some. The repertoire includes approximately 300,000 clones, roughly 80% of them detected once, and roughly 0.31% sits in the top ten. Sequenced: PBMCs. The receptors shown here come from a girl aged 2 to 9 in good health and CMV-seronegative. Both conserved end residues are part of each CDR3. The D gene is left open where the match is weak. Size is stated for part of the rows, as once, few or many counts, or as a class when the clone is expanded.

J,D,V,size,DNA,CDR3
TRBJ1-1,NA,TRBV6-1,NA,TGTGCCAGCAGTGAATTGAGCGGGGGGGTGGCGGAAGCTTTCTTT,CASSELSGGVAEAFF
TRBJ2-6,NA,TRBV6-4,NA,TGTGCCAGCAGTGGGACTCTCTTGCCCTCTGGGGCCAACGTCCTGACTTTC,CASSGTLLPSGANVLTF
TRBJ2-7,TRBD2,TRBV4-1,NA,TGCGCCAGCAGCCCCCTAGCGGGAGGGTACGAGCAGTACTTC,CASSPLAGGYEQYF
TRBJ2-6,NA,TRBV28,NA,TGTGCCAACAGTTTATATCCGCAGGGTGGGGCCAACGTCCTGACTTTC,CANSLYPQGGANVLTF
TRBJ2-5,NA,TRBV4-1,NA,TGCGCCAGCAGCCAAGATCGACTATCGGAGGCCCAGTACTTC,CASSQDRLSEAQYF
TRBJ2-2,TRBD1,TRBV2,NA,TGTGCCAGCAGTCCCCGACAGGGGAACACCGGGGAGCTGTTTTTT,CASSPRQGNTGELFF
TRBJ1-2,NA,TRBV6-5,NA,TGTGCCAGCAGTTCACGCTCCGGGAGCGGCGGCTACACCTTC,CASSSRSGSGGYTF
TRBJ2-7,TRBD1,TRBV18,NA,TGTGCCAGCTCACCACCCCAGACAGGGCGAGAGCAGTACTTC,CASSPPQTGREQYF
TRBJ1-2,NA,TRBV5-5,NA,TGTGCCAGCAGTTACTCAGGAAGAAGTAACTATGGCTACACCTTC,CASSYSGRSNYGYTF
TRBJ1-6,TRBD1,TRBV7-9,NA,TGTGCCAGCAGCGCCCCGGACAGGGAGGGACTTTCACCCCTCCACTTT,CASSAPDREGLSPLHF
TRBJ1-3,TRBD1,TRBV6-5,NA,TGTGCCAGCAGTTACTCGACAGGGGTCGGAAACACCATATATTTT,CASSYSTGVGNTIYF
TRBJ1-4,TRBD1,TRBV25-1,NA,TGTGCCAGCAGTGGACCGGGACAGCCTAATGAAAAACTGTTTTTT,CASSGPGQPNEKLFF
TRBJ1-5,NA,TRBV27,few,TGTGCCAGCAGTTTCTCAGGGGCCCGCCTGGGCAATCAGCCCCAGCATTTT,CASSFSGARLGNQPQHF
TRBJ1-1,TRBD1,TRBV6-1,NA,TGTGCCAGCAGGACAGGGAATATGGTCACTGAAGCTTTCTTT,CASRTGNMVTEAFF
TRBJ2-7,TRBD1,TRBV7-2,few,TGTGCCAGCAGCTTTGGGACAGGGATCTCTTACGAGCAGTACTTC,CASSFGTGISYEQYF
TRBJ2-5,NA,TRBV9,NA,TGTGCCAGCAGCGTAGCCGTGCAGGAGACCCAGTACTTC,CASSVAVQETQYF
TRBJ2-2,TRBD2,TRBV7-2,NA,TGTGCCAGCAGCTTGACTAGCGGAAGGGCCGGGGAGCTGTTTTTT,CASSLTSGRAGELFF
TRBJ2-1,TRBD1,TRBV5-1,NA,TGCGCCAGCAGCTTTCGGCTGGGACAGGGGTACGCCGAACCCGACAATGAGCAGTTCTTC,CASSFRLGQGYAEPDNEQFF
TRBJ1-1,NA,TRBV7-6,NA,TGTGCCAGCAGCTTACCCGGGACAGAAGCTTTCTTT,CASSLPGTEAFF
TRBJ2-7,TRBD1,TRBV6-5,NA,TGTGCCAGCAGTCCCCGACAGGGGAGGAGCTACGAGCAGTACTTC,CASSPRQGRSYEQYF
TRBJ2-5,TRBD2,TRBV9,once,TGTGCCAGCAGCCTTCGACCGGGACTAGCGGGAGAAAGGCAAGAGACCCAGTACTTC,CASSLRPGLAGERQETQYF
TRBJ2-1,NA,TRBV7-3,NA,TGTGCCAGCAGCAAGGGCGTGGGAGTACCCTACAATGAGCAGTTCTTC,CASSKGVGVPYNEQFF
TRBJ1-1,NA,TRBV9,NA,TGTGCCAGCAGCGTAGAGGGAGGCACTGAAGCTTTCTTT,CASSVEGGTEAFF
TRBJ1-4,NA,TRBV27,NA,TGTGCCAGCAGTCACACGGCCAGGCAGAATGAAAAACTGTTTTTT,CASSHTARQNEKLFF
TRBJ2-3,NA,TRBV5-1,NA,TGCGCCAGCAGCTCACAGGGATCAGATACGCAGTATTTT,CASSSQGSDTQYF
TRBJ2-7,NA,TRBV5-6,NA,TGTGCCAGCAGCTTGGAGGGGGATACCGAGCAGTACTTC,CASSLEGDTEQYF
TRBJ2-5,NA,TRBV15,NA,TGTGCCACCAGTACTACGGAGACCCAGTACTTC,CATSTTETQYF
TRBJ2-5,NA,TRBV7-9,NA,TGTGCCAGCAGCCCGCGGGACAGCCAAGAGACCCAGTACTTC,CASSPRDSQETQYF
TRBJ2-2,NA,TRBV7-8,NA,TGTGCCAGCAGCTTGGGCACAGGGTCGAACACCGGGGAGCTGTTTTTT,CASSLGTGSNTGELFF
TRBJ1-5,NA,TRBV30,NA,TGTGCCTGGAGTGTACGAGGGATCGCGAATCAGCCCCAGCATTTT,CAWSVRGIANQPQHF